This TCR beta chain was found in a study of cytomegalovirus exposure and HLA in healthy donors. Study background: The approximately 100 million unique TCR beta sequences, from roughly 170 million T cells, were found by an earlier analysis.

With 60 Vbeta and 13 Jbeta primers, the PCR was carried out. Data came from immunoSEQ multiplex PCR; TCRdb stores just in-frame clones and leaves some out. This sample has 150,000 to 200,000 clones; about 80% occur once, and the top ten carry about 2.3%. This CDR3 comprises 15 residues. In germline, CDR1 is MNHEY, CDR2 SVGAGI. Between the trimmed V and J ends, which lost 3 bases and 0 bases, there was a span of 9 bases. This clonotype originated in a woman in her fifties or sixties in good health and CMV-seronegative. The sequenced sample was PBMCs. V is TRBV6-5 and J is TRBJ1-5; D unresolved. This chain's CDR3 is CASSYGQYSNQPQHF. DNA of the CDR3: TGTGCCAGCAGTTATGGTCAGTATAGCAATCAGCCCCAGCATTTT.